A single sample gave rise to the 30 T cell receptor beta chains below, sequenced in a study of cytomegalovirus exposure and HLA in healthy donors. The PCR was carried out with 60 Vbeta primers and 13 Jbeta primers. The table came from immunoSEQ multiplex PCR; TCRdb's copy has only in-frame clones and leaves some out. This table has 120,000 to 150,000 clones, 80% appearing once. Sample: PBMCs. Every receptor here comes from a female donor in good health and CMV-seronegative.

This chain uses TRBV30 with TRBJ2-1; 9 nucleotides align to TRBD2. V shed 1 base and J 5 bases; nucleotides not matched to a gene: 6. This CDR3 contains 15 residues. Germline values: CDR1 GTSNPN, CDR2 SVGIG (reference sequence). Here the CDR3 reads CAWSEGSGSHNEQFF. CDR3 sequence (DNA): TGTGCCTGGAGTGAAGGTAGCGGGAGCCACAATGAGCAGTTCTTC.

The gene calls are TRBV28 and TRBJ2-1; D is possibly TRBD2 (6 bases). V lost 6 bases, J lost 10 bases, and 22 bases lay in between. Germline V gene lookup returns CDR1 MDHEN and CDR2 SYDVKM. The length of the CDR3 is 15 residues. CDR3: CASSLFGIAGREQFF. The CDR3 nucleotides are TGTGCCAGCAGCCTCTTCGGGATCGCGGGACGGGAGCAGTTCTTC.

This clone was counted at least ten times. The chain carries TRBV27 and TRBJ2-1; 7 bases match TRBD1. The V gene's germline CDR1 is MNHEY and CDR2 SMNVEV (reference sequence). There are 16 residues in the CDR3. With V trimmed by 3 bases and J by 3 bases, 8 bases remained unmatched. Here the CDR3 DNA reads TGTGCCAGCAGTTTTTTCGCAGGGGGTAACTACAATGAGCAGTTCTTC. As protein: CASSFFAGGNYNEQFF.

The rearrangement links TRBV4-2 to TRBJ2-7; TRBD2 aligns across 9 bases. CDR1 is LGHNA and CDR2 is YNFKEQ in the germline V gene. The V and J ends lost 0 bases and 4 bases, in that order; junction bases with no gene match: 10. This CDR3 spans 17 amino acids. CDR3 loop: CASSQDRVGSGSYEQYF. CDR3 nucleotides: TGTGCCAGCAGCCAAGATCGGGTCGGTAGCGGGAGTTACGAGCAGTACTTC.

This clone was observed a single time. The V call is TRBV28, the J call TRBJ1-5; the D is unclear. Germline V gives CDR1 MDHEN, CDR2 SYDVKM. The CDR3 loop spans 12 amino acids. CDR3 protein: CAAGGFNQPQHF. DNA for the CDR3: TGTGCAGCAGGAGGTTTCAATCAGCCCCAGCATTTT.

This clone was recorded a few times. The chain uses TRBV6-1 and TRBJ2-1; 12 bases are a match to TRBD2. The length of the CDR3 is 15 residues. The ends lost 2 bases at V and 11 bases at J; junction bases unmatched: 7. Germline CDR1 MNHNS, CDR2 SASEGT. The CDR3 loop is CASSERLAGENQQFF. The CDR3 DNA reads TGTGCCAGCAGTGAAAGACTAGCGGGAGAAAATCAGCAGTTCTTC.

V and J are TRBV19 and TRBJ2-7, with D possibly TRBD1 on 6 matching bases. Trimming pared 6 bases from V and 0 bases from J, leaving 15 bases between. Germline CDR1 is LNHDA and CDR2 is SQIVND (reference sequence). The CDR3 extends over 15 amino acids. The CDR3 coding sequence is TGTGCCAGTAGATCTCCGGGACACGACTCCTACGAGCAGTACTTC. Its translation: CASRSPGHDSYEQYF.

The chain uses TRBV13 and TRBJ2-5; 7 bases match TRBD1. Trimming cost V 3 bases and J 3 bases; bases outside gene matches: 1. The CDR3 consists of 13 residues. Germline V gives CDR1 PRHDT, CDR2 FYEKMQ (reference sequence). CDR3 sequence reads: CASSLGTEETQYF. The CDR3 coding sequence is TGTGCCAGCAGCTTGGGGACAGAAGAGACCCAGTACTTC.

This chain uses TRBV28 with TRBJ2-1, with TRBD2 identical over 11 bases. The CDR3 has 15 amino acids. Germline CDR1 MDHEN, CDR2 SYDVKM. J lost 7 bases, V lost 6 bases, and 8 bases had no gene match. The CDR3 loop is CASSETSGSWNEQFF. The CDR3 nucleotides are TGTGCCAGCAGCGAAACTAGCGGGAGCTGGAATGAGCAGTTCTTC.

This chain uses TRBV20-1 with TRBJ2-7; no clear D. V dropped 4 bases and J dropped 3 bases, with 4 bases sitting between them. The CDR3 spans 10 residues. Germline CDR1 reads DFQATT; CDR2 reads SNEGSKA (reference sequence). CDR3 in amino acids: CSAILYEQYF. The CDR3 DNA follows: TGCAGTGCTATTCTCTACGAGCAGTACTTC.

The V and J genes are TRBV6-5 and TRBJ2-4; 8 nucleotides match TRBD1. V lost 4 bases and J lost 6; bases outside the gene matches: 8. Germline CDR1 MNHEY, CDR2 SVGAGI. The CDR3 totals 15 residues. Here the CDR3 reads CASSSSGGRGNIQYF. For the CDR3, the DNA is TGTGCCAGCAGTTCATCAGGGGGCAGAGGAAACATTCAGTACTTC.

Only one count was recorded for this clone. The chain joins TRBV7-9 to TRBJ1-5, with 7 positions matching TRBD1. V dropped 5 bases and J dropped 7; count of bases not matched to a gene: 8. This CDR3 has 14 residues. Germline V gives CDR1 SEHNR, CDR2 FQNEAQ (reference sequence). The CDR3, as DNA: TGTGCCAGCAGCACCCGGGACAGCCACCAGCCCCAGCATTTT. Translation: CASSTRDSHQPQHF. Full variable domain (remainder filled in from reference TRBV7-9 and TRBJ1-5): DTGVSQNPRHKITKRGQNVTFRCDPISEHNRLYWYRQTLGQGPEFLTYFQNEAQLEKSRLLSDRFSAERPKGSFSTLEIQRTEQGDSAMYLCASSTRDSHQPQHFGDGTRLSIL.

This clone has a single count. Here the CDR3 reads CASSPGQARVETQYF. The CDR3 coding sequence is TGTGCCAGCAGCCCTGGACAAGCAAGGGTCGAGACCCAGTACTTC. The chain employs TRBV7-9 and TRBJ2-5; D is possibly TRBD1 (5 bases). The germline CDR1 and CDR2 sequences are SEHNR and FQNEAQ (reference sequence). The CDR3 length is 15 residues. V lost 5 bases to trimming and J lost 5 bases, with 18 bases between them.

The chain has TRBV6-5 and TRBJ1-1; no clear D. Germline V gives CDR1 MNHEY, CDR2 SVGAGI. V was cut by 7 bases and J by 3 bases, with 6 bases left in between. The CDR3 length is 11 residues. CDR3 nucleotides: TGTGCCAGCAACCGGGACACTGAAGCTTTCTTT. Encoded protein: CASNRDTEAFF.

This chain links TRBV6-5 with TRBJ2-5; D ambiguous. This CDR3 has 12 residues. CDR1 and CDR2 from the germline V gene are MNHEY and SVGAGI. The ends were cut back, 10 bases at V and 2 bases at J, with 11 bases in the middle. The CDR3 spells CATSWPQETQYF. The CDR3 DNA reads TGTGCCACCTCCTGGCCTCAAGAGACCCAGTACTTC.

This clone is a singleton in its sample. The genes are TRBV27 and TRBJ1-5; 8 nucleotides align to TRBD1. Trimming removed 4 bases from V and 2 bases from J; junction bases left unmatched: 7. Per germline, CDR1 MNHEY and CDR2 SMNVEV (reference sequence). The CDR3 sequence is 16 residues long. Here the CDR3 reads CASSSLGTGGNQPQHF. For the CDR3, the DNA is TGTGCCAGCAGTTCACTCGGGACAGGAGGCAATCAGCCCCAGCATTTT.

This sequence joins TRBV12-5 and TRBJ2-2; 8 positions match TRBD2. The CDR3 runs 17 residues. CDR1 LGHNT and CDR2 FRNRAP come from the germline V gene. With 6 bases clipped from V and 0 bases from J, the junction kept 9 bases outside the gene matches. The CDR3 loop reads CASGTSATSANTGELFF. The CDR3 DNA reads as TGTGCTAGTGGGACTAGCGCGACCTCCGCGAACACCGGGGAGCTGTTTTTT. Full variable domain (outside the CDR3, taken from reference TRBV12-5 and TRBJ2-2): DARVTQTPRHKVTEMGQEVTMRCQPILGHNTVFWYRQTMMQGLELLAYFRNRAPLDDSGMPKDRFSAEMPDATLATLKIQPSEPRDSAVYFCASGTSATSANTGELFFGEGSRLTVL.

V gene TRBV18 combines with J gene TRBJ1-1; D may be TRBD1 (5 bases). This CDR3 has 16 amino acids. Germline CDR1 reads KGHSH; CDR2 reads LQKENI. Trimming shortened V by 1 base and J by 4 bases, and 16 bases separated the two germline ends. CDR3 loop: CASSPQGVGIVTEAFF. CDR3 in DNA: TGTGCCAGCTCACCACAAGGGGTGGGGATCGTCACTGAAGCTTTCTTT.

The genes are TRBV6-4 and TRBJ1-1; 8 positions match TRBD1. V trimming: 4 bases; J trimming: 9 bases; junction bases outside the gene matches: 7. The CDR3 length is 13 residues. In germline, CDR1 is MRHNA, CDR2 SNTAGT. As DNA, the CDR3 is TGTGCCAGCAGTGCCGGACAGGGATTGAAAGCTTTCTTT. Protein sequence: CASSAGQGLKAFF.

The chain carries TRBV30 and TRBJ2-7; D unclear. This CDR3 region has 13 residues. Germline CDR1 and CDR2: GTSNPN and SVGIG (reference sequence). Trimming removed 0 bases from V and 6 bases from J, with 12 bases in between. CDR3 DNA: TGTGCCTGGAGTGTACTTCCCAAGCCCGAGCAGTACTTC. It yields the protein CAWSVLPKPEQYF.

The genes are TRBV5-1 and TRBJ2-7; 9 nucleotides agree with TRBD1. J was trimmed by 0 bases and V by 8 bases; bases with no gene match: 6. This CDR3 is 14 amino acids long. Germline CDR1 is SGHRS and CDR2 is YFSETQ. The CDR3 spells CASNTGGSSYEQYF. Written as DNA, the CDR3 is TGCGCCAGTAACACAGGGGGCAGCTCCTACGAGCAGTACTTC.

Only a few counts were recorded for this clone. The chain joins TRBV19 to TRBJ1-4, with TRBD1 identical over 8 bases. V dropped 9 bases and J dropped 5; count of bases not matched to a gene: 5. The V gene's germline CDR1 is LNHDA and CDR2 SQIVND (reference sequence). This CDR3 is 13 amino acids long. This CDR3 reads CASLRDRNEKLFF. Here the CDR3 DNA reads TGTGCCAGCCTCCGGGACAGGAATGAAAAACTGTTTTTT.

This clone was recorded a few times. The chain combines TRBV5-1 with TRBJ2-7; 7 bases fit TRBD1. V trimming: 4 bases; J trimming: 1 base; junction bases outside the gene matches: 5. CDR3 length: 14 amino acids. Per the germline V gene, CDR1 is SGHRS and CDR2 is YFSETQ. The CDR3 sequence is CASSPKGQSYEQYF. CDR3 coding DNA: TGCGCCAGCAGCCCAAAGGGACAGTCCTACGAGCAGTACTTC.

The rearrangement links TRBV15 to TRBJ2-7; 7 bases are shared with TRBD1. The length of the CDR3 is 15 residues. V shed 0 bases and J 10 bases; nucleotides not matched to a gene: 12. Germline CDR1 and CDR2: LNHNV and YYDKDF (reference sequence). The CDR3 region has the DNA TGTGCCACCAGCAGAGATGGTAGTGATGGACAGGACCAGTACTTC. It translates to CATSRDGSDGQDQYF.

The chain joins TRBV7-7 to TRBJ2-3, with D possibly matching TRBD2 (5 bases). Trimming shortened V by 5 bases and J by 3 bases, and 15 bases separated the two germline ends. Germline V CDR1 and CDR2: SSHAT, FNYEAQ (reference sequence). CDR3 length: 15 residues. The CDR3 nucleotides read TGTGCCAGCAGCCCCTCGGGAACTCGAACAGATACGCAGTATTTT. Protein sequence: CASSPSGTRTDTQYF.

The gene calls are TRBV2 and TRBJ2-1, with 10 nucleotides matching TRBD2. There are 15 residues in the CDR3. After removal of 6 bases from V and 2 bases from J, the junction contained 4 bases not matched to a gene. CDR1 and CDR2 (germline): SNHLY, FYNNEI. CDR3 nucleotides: TGTGCCAGCAGATTGACTAGCGGGCCCTACAATGAGCAGTTCTTC. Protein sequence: CASRLTSGPYNEQFF.

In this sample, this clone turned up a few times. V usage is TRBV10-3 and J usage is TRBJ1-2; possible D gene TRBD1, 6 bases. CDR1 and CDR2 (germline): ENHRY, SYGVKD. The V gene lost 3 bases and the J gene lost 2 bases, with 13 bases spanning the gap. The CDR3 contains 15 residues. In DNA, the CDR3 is TGTGCCATCAGTGATGGGACACTGATCAACTATGGCTACACCTTC. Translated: CAISDGTLINYGYTF.

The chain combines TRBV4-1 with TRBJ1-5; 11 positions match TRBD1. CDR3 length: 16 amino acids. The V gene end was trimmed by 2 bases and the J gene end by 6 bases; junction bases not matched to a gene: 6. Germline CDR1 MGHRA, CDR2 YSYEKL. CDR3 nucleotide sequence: TGCGCCAGCAGCCAACGTGGACAGGGGGCCGGTCAGCCCCAGCATTTT. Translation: CASSQRGQGAGQPQHF.

The CDR3 spells CASSQGVGQARTEQYF. In DNA, the CDR3 is TGCGCCAGCAGCCAAGGCGTGGGACAGGCGCGTACCGAGCAGTACTTC. The chain couples TRBV4-1 to TRBJ2-7, with 8 bases aligning to TRBD1. Germline CDR1 MGHRA, CDR2 YSYEKL. V dropped 1 base and J dropped 6; count of bases not matched to a gene: 11. This CDR3 has 16 amino acids.

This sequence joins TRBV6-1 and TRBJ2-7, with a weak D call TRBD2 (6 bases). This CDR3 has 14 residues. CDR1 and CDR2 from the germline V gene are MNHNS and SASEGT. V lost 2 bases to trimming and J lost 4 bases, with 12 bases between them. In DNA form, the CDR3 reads TGTGCCAGCAGTGAACCGGGACTTTCATACGAGCAGTACTTC. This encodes CASSEPGLSYEQYF.